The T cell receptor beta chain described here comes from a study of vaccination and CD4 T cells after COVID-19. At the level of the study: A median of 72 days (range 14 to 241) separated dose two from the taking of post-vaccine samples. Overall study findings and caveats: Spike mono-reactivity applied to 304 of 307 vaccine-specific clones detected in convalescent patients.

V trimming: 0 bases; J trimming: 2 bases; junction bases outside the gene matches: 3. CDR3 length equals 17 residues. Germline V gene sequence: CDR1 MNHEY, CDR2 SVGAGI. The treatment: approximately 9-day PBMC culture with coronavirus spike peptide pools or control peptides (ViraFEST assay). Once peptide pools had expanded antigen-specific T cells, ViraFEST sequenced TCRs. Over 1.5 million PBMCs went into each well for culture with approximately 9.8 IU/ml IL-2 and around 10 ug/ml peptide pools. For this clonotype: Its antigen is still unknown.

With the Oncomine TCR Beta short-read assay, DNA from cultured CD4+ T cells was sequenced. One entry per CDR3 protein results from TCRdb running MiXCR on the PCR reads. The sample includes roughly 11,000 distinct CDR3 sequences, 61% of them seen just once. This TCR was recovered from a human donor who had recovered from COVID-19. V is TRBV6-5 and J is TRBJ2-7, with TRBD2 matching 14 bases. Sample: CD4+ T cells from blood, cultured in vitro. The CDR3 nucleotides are TGTGCCAGCAGTTACTCGGGGACTAGCGGGAGCCCCTACGAGCAGTACTTC. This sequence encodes CASSYSGTSGSPYEQYF.